The rows below give T cell receptor beta chains drawn from one sample of a study of T cells in Graves' hyperthyroidism and ophthalmopathy. TCRdb ran MiXCR on the multiplex PCR reads and lists one entry per CDR3 protein. The sample contains 690,000 or so distinct CDR3 sequences, approximately 19% of which appear only once. Sequencing was performed on blood. The source is a woman in her fifties or sixties with Graves' hyperthyroidism that later progressed to Graves' ophthalmopathy. Both conserved end residues are part of each CDR3. The D gene is left open where the match is weak. A row's size may be missing; if present it is once, few, many or a size class.

CDR3 length | D gene | J gene | clone size | V gene | CDR3 DNA | CDR3 protein
15 | . | TRBJ1-1 | . | TRBV6-1 | TGTGCCAGCAGCGAAGAGTCGTTTTATGTCTTCTCGGCTTTCTTT | CASSEESFYVFSAFF
18 | . | TRBJ1-1 | few | TRBV29-1 | TGCAGCGTTACTAACTCGAGACAGTATAATGTCTTGGACACTGAAGCTTTCTTT | CSVTNSRQYNVLDTEAFF
15 | . | TRBJ1-5 | many | TRBV3-1 | TGTGCCAGCAGCCAGGACGCTCGGGTCGGTCAGCCCCAGCATTTT | CASSQDARVGQPQHF
16 | TRBD2 | TRBJ2-1 | . | TRBV20-1 | TGCAGTGCTAGAGAGGCCCAGCGGGGGGCCCAAGGGGAGCAGTTCTTC | CSAREAQRGAQGEQFF
15 | TRBD1 | TRBJ2-7 | many | TRBV11-1 | TGTGCCAGCAGCTCGGACAGGGGGCGTTACTACGAGCAGTACTTC | CASSSDRGRYYEQYF
15 | . | TRBJ2-1 | few | TRBV27 | TGTGCCAGCAGTTCGGCGGGGCCGATTATCGATGAGCAGTTCTTC | CASSSAGPIIDEQFF
14 | . | TRBJ2-2 | . | TRBV9 | TGTGCCAGCAGCGTAGGCTACTACACCGGGGAGCTGTTTTTT | CASSVGYYTGELFF
14 | . | TRBJ1-1 | many | TRBV6-1 | TGTGCCAGCAGTGAAAGGGGGGCGGACACTGAAGCTTTCTTT | CASSERGADTEAFF
13 | . | TRBJ1-5 | . | TRBV10-1 | TGCGCCAGCAGTGAGGGGGCCAATCAGCCCCAGCATTTT | CASSEGANQPQHF
15 | TRBD1 | TRBJ1-5 | . | TRBV5-6 | TGTGCCAGCAGCTACGGGACAGGGACGGGTCAGCCCCAGCATTTT | CASSYGTGTGQPQHF
18 | TRBD2 | TRBJ2-1 | . | TRBV2 | TGTGCCAGCAGTGACTCTAGCGGGGGGGTAATTTCCTACAATGAGCAGTTCTTC | CASSDSSGGVISYNEQFF
15 | TRBD1 | TRBJ2-5 | many | TRBV11-2 | TGTGCCAGCACCTCCTCAGGGACAGTTCAAGAGACCCAGTACTTC | CASTSSGTVQETQYF
15 | TRBD1 | TRBJ2-2 | . | TRBV7-9 | TGTGCCGGACGAGCCGGACAGGGCGCCACCGGGGAGCTGTTTTTT | CAGRAGQGATGELFF
16 | TRBD1 | TRBJ2-6 | . | TRBV12-3/TRBV12-4 | TGTGCCAGCAGCGGACAGGGAAGCTCTGGGGCCAACGTCCTGACTTTC | CASSGQGSSGANVLTF
14 | TRBD1 | TRBJ2-5 | . | TRBV12-3/TRBV12-4 | TGTGCCAGCAATACTGGGACAGAACAAGAGACCCAGTACTTC | CASNTGTEQETQYF
10 | . | TRBJ1-1 | . | TRBV20-1 | TGCAGTGCCCGGAGTGCTGAAGCTTTCTTT | CSARSAEAFF
13 | TRBD1 | TRBJ1-1 | . | TRBV6-2/TRBV6-3 | TGTGCCAGCAGTGCACCACAGGGGACTGAAGCTTTCTTT | CASSAPQGTEAFF
14 | . | TRBJ1-1 | many | TRBV5-5 | TGTGCCAGCAGCTTGTCGGCAGGGAGGACTGAAGCTTTCTTT | CASSLSAGRTEAFF
16 | TRBD1 | TRBJ1-1 | many | TRBV6-1 | TGTGCCAGCAGTGAATTCCCGGGGCAGGGGGACACTGAAGCTTTCTTT | CASSEFPGQGDTEAFF
14 | . | TRBJ2-1 | . | TRBV11-2 | TGTGCCAGCTCTTCGGCTAGCGTGGGCAATGAGCAGTTCTTC | CASSSASVGNEQFF
12 | . | TRBJ1-5 | . | TRBV7-9 | TGTGCCAGCGGGCAGGGGAGTCAGCCCCAGCATTTT | CASGQGSQPQHF
13 | . | TRBJ2-2 | few | TRBV7-8 | TGTGCCAGCTGGGAGATGAACACCGGGGAGCTGTTTTTT | CASWEMNTGELFF
17 | . | TRBJ2-2 | . | TRBV6-5 | TGTGCCAGCAGTTACTCCTCGGGGCTTGGTAGCACCGGGGAGCTGTTTTTT | CASSYSSGLGSTGELFF
14 | . | TRBJ2-1 | . | TRBV27 | TGTGCCAGCAGTTTATCGAACTCCTACAATGAGCAGTTCTTC | CASSLSNSYNEQFF
20 | . | TRBJ2-1 | . | TRBV7-2 | TGTGCCAGCAGCTTAGAGTACGGGGGTGCAATTCTCAGCTCCTACAATGAGCAGTTCTTC | CASSLEYGGAILSSYNEQFF
15 | . | TRBJ2-3 | . | TRBV13 | TGTGCCAGCAGCTCTGTGACTAGTGCACAGGATACGCAGTATTTT | CASSSVTSAQDTQYF
15 | . | TRBJ1-2 | many | TRBV3-1 | TGTGCCAGCAGCCCCCGGGGAGGGGCGCGTTATGGCTACACCTTC | CASSPRGGARYGYTF
15 | . | TRBJ2-1 | few | TRBV19 | TGTGCCAGTAGCCCATTCGGACAGACCTACAATGAGCAGTTCTTC | CASSPFGQTYNEQFF
14 | TRBD1 | TRBJ1-1 | . | TRBV4-1 | TGCGCCAGCAGCCCCCGTACAGGGGTAGGGGAAGCTTTCTTT | CASSPRTGVGEAFF
14 | . | TRBJ1-2 | many | TRBV27 | TGTGCCAGCAGTCCGCGGGACATCTTCTATGGCTACACCTTC | CASSPRDIFYGYTF
19 | . | TRBJ1-4 | . | TRBV7-9 | TGTGCCAGCAGCTTTGATAGAAGAGGGGTTGGTCCGGCTAATGAAAAACTGTTTTTT | CASSFDRRGVGPANEKLFF
16 | . | TRBJ2-1 | . | TRBV15 | TGTGCCACCAGCAGGTCCCGGGGGCCGTCCTACAATGAGCAGTTCTTC | CATSRSRGPSYNEQFF
15 | TRBD1 | TRBJ2-7 | many | TRBV12-3/TRBV12-4 | TGTGCCAGCACTCCCGCGGGACAGGGCCGCTACGAGCAGTACTTC | CASTPAGQGRYEQYF
14 | . | TRBJ2-1 | many | TRBV3-1 | TGTGCCAGCAGCCAAGATATGGAGTGGGGTGAGCAGTTCTTC | CASSQDMEWGEQFF
14 | . | TRBJ1-2 | . | TRBV6-5 | TGTGCCAGCAGTTACAGCGGGACCCCTTATGGCTACACCTTC | CASSYSGTPYGYTF
12 | . | TRBJ1-4 | many | TRBV11-1 | TGTGCCAGCAGCTCCCAGAGAGGAAAACTGTTTTTT | CASSSQRGKLFF
16 | TRBD2 | TRBJ2-1 | few | TRBV12-3/TRBV12-4 | TGTGCCAGCAGCCCACCTAGCGGGGGGATTAACAATGAGCAGTTCTTC | CASSPPSGGINNEQFF
14 | TRBD1 | TRBJ1-2 | many | TRBV27 | TGTGCCAGCAGCCGGACAGGCCCTAACTATGGCTACACCTTC | CASSRTGPNYGYTF
14 | TRBD1 | TRBJ2-2 | many | TRBV30 | TGTGCCTGGAGAGGACAGGCGGATACCGGGGAGCTGTTTTTT | CAWRGQADTGELFF
12 | . | TRBJ2-2 | . | TRBV19 | . | CASSILAGELFF
16 | TRBD2 | TRBJ2-3 | few | TRBV24-1 | TGTGCCACCAGTGATTTGCGACTAGCCTCTACAGATACGCAGTATTTT | CATSDLRLASTDTQYF
14 | . | TRBJ1-3 | many | TRBV30 | TGTGCCTGGAGTGTACGTGGATCTGGAAACACCATATATTTT | CAWSVRGSGNTIYF
13 | TRBD1 | TRBJ1-1 | . | TRBV19 | TGTGCCAGTACCCCTTCACAGGACAGGGCAACTTTCTTT | CASTPSQDRATFF
12 | . | TRBJ1-1 | once | TRBV9 | TGTGCCAGCAGCGACTCGGGCACTGAAGCTTTCTTT | CASSDSGTEAFF
14 | TRBD1 | TRBJ1-4 | few | TRBV18 | TGTGCCAGCTCAGATGGACAGGACAATGAAAAACTGTTTTTT | CASSDGQDNEKLFF
16 | TRBD1 | TRBJ1-2 | . | TRBV5-1 | TGCGCCAGCAGCTTGGGCGGGACAGGGGGTTTTCGTGGCTACACCTTC | CASSLGGTGGFRGYTF
15 | TRBD1 | TRBJ1-5 | few | TRBV6-1 | TGTGCCAGCAGTGAAGACAGGGGGACCCATCAGCCCCAGCATTTT | CASSEDRGTHQPQHF
15 | . | TRBJ2-3 | many | TRBV27 | TGTGCCAGCAGTTTAGGTGGTCGGACGACAGATACGCAGTATTTT | CASSLGGRTTDTQYF
16 | . | TRBJ1-6 | few | TRBV7-2 | TGTGCCAGCAGCCAGATGATCGCGTCAGGGTATTCACCCCTCCACTTT | CASSQMIASGYSPLHF
17 | . | TRBJ2-1 | many | TRBV13 | TGTGCCAGCAGACATAGACAGGGAGGGGGCTCCTACAATGAGCAGTTCTTC | CASRHRQGGGSYNEQFF
16 | TRBD1 | TRBJ1-1 | . | TRBV19 | TGTGCCAGTAGTATAGCCGGACAGGGTAGCTGGACTGAAGCTTTCTTT | CASSIAGQGSWTEAFF
17 | . | TRBJ2-7 | few | TRBV20-1 | TGCAGTGCTAGAGGGGCCGGACTGGGAACCAGCTCCTACGAGCAGTACTTC | CSARGAGLGTSSYEQYF
14 | . | TRBJ2-5 | few | TRBV20-1 | TGCAGTGCTAGCGCACCCCGACGGCAAGAGACCCAGTACTTC | CSASAPRRQETQYF
13 | . | TRBJ1-1 | many | TRBV10-3 | TGTGCCATCAGACCTACATTGAACACTGAAGCTTTCTTT | CAIRPTLNTEAFF
14 | . | TRBJ2-1 | few | TRBV24-1 | TGTGCCACCAGTGATTTGGGCGCAGACAATGAGCAGTTCTTC | CATSDLGADNEQFF
15 | . | TRBJ2-7 | . | TRBV13 | TGTGCCAGCAGCCAATCCCGGGACGGGTCCTACGAGCAGTACTTC | CASSQSRDGSYEQYF
16 | TRBD1 | TRBJ1-2 | . | TRBV20-1 | TGCAGTGCTAGAGCTGAACAGGGGACAGGCTTGGGAGGCTACACCTTC | CSARAEQGTGLGGYTF
17 | . | TRBJ2-2 | few | TRBV24-1 | TGTGCCACCAGTGATACACGGCGGGGAACGAACACCGGGGAGCTGTTTTTT | CATSDTRRGTNTGELFF
17 | TRBD2 | TRBJ2-3 | many | TRBV20-1 | TGCAGTGCTAGAGATCAAAGGACTAGATTGGGCACAGATACGCAGTATTTT | CSARDQRTRLGTDTQYF